These 20 T cell receptor beta chains were all obtained from the same sample, sequenced in a study of T cell changes during pregnancy in multiple sclerosis. Assay: immunoSEQ multiplex PCR; the TCRdb copy retains only in-frame clones and omits some. In the table there are fewer than 80,000 clones, around 94% of which are singletons. The sequencing here drew on CD4+ T cells from peripheral blood mononuclear cells, taken after pregnancy. These receptors all stem from a female donor with multiple sclerosis, enrolled in a pregnancy study.

This clone has a handful of counts. This sequence joins TRBV30 and TRBJ2-5; TRBD2 aligns across 8 bases. The CDR3 is 13 residues long. In germline, CDR1 is GTSNPN, CDR2 SVGIG (reference sequence). V was pared by 5 bases and J by 5 bases, with 7 bases of the junction left unmatched. The CDR3 reads CAWDGLARETQYF. The CDR3 coding sequence is TGTGCCTGGGATGGACTAGCCCGGGAGACCCAGTACTTC.

The V and J genes are TRBV5-1 and TRBJ1-1, with 7 bases fitting TRBD1. Germline V gene data show CDR1 as SGHRS and CDR2 as YFSETQ. With 0 bases clipped from V and 5 bases from J, the junction kept 7 bases outside the gene matches. The CDR3 covers 15 residues. For the CDR3, the DNA is TGCGCCAGCAGCTTGGCCGCAGGGGGAAGGACTGAAGCTTTCTTT. Translating it yields CASSLAAGGRTEAFF.

The rearrangement joins TRBV6-5 to TRBJ1-1, with TRBD1 as a possible D gene (5 bases). CDR1 is MNHEY, CDR2 SVGAGI, per germline. This CDR3 has 14 residues. The germline V and J ends were trimmed by 2 bases and 1 base, with 8 bases remaining between them. CDR3 region: CASSYGQGNTEAFF. The CDR3 coding sequence is TGTGCCAGCAGTTACGGTCAGGGGAACACTGAAGCTTTCTTT.

The chain couples TRBV27 to TRBJ2-2; TRBD1 agrees at 8 bases. Trimming removed 7 bases from V and 5 bases from J; junction bases left unmatched: 3. There are 13 residues in the CDR3. From germline, CDR1 is MNHEY and CDR2 SMNVEV (reference sequence). CDR3 in DNA: TGTGCCAGCAACAGGGGGAGGACCGGGGAGCTGTTTTTT. Its protein is CASNRGRTGELFF.

V is TRBV19 and J is TRBJ2-5; 9 positions match TRBD1. J gave up 4 bases and V 1 base, and 7 bases lay outside the gene matches. Germline CDR1 LNHDA, CDR2 SQIVND (reference sequence). There are 16 residues in the CDR3. The CDR3 spells CASSIAGTGFGETQYF. CDR3 sequence (DNA): TGTGCCAGTAGTATAGCTGGGACAGGGTTTGGAGAGACCCAGTACTTC.

This clone has a single count. The V gene is TRBV19, the J gene TRBJ1-5; 10 bases align to TRBD1. Trimming removed 1 base from V and 2 bases from J; junction bases left unmatched: 2. The germline V gene has CDR1 LNHDA and CDR2 SQIVND (reference sequence). The CDR3 is 16 residues long. For the CDR3, the DNA is TGTGCCAGTAGTATAGTGGGGACAGGGGGCAATCAGCCCCAGCATTTT. As protein: CASSIVGTGGNQPQHF.

J is TRBJ1-2 and V is TRBV6-5, with 8 nucleotides matching TRBD1. V lost 6 bases to trimming and J lost 5 bases; unmatched junction nucleotides: 11. In germline, CDR1 is MNHEY, CDR2 SVGAGI. This CDR3 comprises 15 residues. The CDR3: CASRIDRGGGYGYTF. As DNA, the CDR3 is TGTGCCAGCAGAATCGACAGGGGAGGGGGATATGGCTACACCTTC.

This chain joins TRBV6-4 and TRBJ2-1, with D unclear. This CDR3 region has 14 residues. The germline CDR1 and CDR2 sequences are MRHNA and SNTAGT. Trimming pared 5 bases from V and 7 bases from J, leaving 15 bases between. The CDR3 nucleotides are TGTGCCAGCAGTTCCAGGCCCCAGCCTAATGAGCAGTTCTTC. Protein sequence: CASSSRPQPNEQFF.

V is TRBV30 and J is TRBJ1-2; D is perhaps TRBD1 (6 bases). The CDR3 consists of 13 residues. Per the germline V gene, CDR1 is GTSNPN and CDR2 is SVGIG (reference sequence). V was trimmed by 1 base and J by 3 bases, leaving 9 bases between them. Here the CDR3 DNA reads TGTGCCTGGAGTGGGGGGGGCTACTATGGCTACACCTTC. Translation gives CAWSGGGYYGYTF.

The chain has TRBV9 and TRBJ1-3; maybe TRBD1 (6 bases). Trimming cost V 0 bases and J 0 bases, with 19 bases left between them. The CDR3 is 19 residues long. CDR1 SGDLS and CDR2 YYNGEE come from the germline V gene. The CDR3 sequence is CASSVDTGPSLTSGNTIYF. For the CDR3, the DNA is TGTGCCAGCAGCGTAGATACAGGGCCATCACTGACCTCTGGAAACACCATATATTTT.

The gene calls are TRBV28 and TRBJ2-1; tentative D call: TRBD2 (6 bases). Germline V gives CDR1 MDHEN, CDR2 SYDVKM. The V gene lost 5 bases and the J gene lost 9 bases, with 11 bases spanning the gap. CDR3 length equals 12 residues. CDR3: CASSLTRFEQFF. The CDR3 DNA sequence: TGTGCCAGCAGTCTGACTAGGTTTGAGCAGTTCTTC.

The chain has TRBV28 and TRBJ1-4, with no clear D. CDR3 size: 14 residues. The ends were cut back, 5 bases at V and 8 bases at J, with 15 bases in the middle. Germline V gene data show CDR1 as MDHEN and CDR2 as SYDVKM. CDR3 in amino acids: CASSPHKKREKLFF. The DNA of the CDR3 is TGTGCCAGCAGTCCACACAAAAAGCGGGAAAAACTGTTTTTT.

J is TRBJ1-1 and V is TRBV6-6, with D unresolved. The V gene lost 1 base and the J gene lost 1 base, with 4 bases spanning the gap. The CDR3 extends over 13 amino acids. Germline values: CDR1 MNHNY, CDR2 SVGAGI (reference sequence). In DNA form, the CDR3 reads TGTGCCAGCAGTTACTGGCAGAACACTGAAGCTTTCTTT. Encoded protein: CASSYWQNTEAFF.

The V call is TRBV5-4, the J call TRBJ2-7; 7 bases map to TRBD2. This CDR3 has 15 amino acids. The V gene's germline CDR1 is SGHNT and CDR2 YYREEE (reference sequence). V lost 0 bases to trimming and J lost 7 bases; unmatched junction nucleotides: 10. The CDR3 here is CASSLGRLGRGEQYF. The CDR3 DNA follows: TGTGCCAGCAGCTTGGGGAGACTAGGGAGGGGAGAGCAGTACTTC.

This clone was picked up one time. The chain carries TRBV2 and TRBJ2-4; a weak D match, TRBD1 (5 bases). V lost 6 bases and J lost 0, with 15 bases in between. There are 16 residues in the CDR3. Germline lookup yields CDR1 SNHLY and CDR2 FYNNEI. This CDR3 reads CASRDTGNAAKNIQYF. The CDR3 bases are TGTGCCAGCAGAGATACAGGAAATGCAGCCAAAAACATTCAGTACTTC.

The chain recombines TRBV6-6 with TRBJ1-2, with D perhaps matching TRBD1 (6 bases). Germline CDR1 MNHNY, CDR2 SVGAGI (reference sequence). V was shortened by 8 bases and J by 8 bases, with 12 bases between the two germline ends. This CDR3 comprises 11 residues. The CDR3 DNA reads as TGTGCCAGCTTCTACAGGGAGGGCTACACCTTC. As protein: CASFYREGYTF.

This clone has only a few counts. The CDR3 DNA sequence: TGTGCCTGGAAGCGGGACAGGGGTAACACCGGGGAGCTGTTTTTT. It encodes CAWKRDRGNTGELFF. This chain links TRBV30 with TRBJ2-2, with 10 nucleotides matching TRBD1. Unmatched junction bases numbered 4, after V lost 4 bases and J lost 2 bases. Germline V CDR1 and CDR2: GTSNPN, SVGIG (reference sequence). CDR3 length: 15 residues.

The rearrangement joins TRBV29-1 to TRBJ1-1; 7 nucleotides line up with TRBD1. Germline assignment: CDR1 SQVTM and CDR2 ANQGSEA. The J segment lost 11 bases and the V segment lost 3 bases, leaving 3 bases of the junction unmatched. CDR3 length: 10 amino acids. The CDR3 DNA reads as TGCAGCGTTGACGGGGGACAGGCTTTCTTT. This gives the protein CSVDGGQAFF.

The V call is TRBV2, the J call TRBJ2-1; 12 bases are shared with TRBD2. The germline gives CDR1 SNHLY, CDR2 FYNNEI. This CDR3 is 15 amino acids long. J gave up 8 bases and V 9 bases, and 11 bases lay outside the gene matches. CDR3 sequence reads: CASKRLAGDSDEQFF. In DNA, the CDR3 is TGTGCCAGTAAACGACTAGCGGGAGATAGTGATGAGCAGTTCTTC. Filled out from reference TRBV2 and TRBJ2-1, the complete variable domain reads EPEVTQTPSHQVTQMGQEVILRCVPISNHLYFYWYRQILGQKVEFLVSFYNNEISEKSEIFDDQFSVERPDGSNFTLKIRSTKLEDSAMYFCASKRLAGDSDEQFFGPGTRLTVL.

The V gene is TRBV23-1, the J gene TRBJ2-5, with 7 bases lining up with TRBD1. TRBV23-1 is flagged as an ORF with uncertain function. This CDR3 spans 14 amino acids. V was clipped by 3 bases and J by 4 bases; unmatched bases: 5. The CDR3 loop is CASSHMTGRETQYF. CDR3 sequence (DNA): TGCGCCAGCAGTCATATGACAGGGCGAGAGACCCAGTACTTC.